A single count supports the clone carrying this TCR beta chain. Its antigen is as yet unknown. This CDR3 has 14 residues. CDR1 is SGHRS, CDR2 YFSETQ, per germline. Trimming removed 4 bases from V and 0 bases from J, with 5 bases in between. The data were obtained in a study of OX40 agonist ivuxolimab in advanced cancers. Background on the study: A male proportion of more than 75% was recorded, with mean age around 64 years and range roughly 23 to 85. Findings and caveats of the study: Among patients with partial responses at 0.1-3.0 mg/kg, clonal expansion was among the lowest. At 0.1 to 3.0 mg/kg and by week 6, CD4+ and CD8+ T cells in the blood had expanded clonally.

The table came from immunoSEQ multiplex PCR; TCRdb's copy has only in-frame clones and leaves some out. Among about 55,000 clones listed, around 77% were seen once. This clonotype was sampled from an adult with an advanced solid tumor such as melanoma, head and neck, liver or kidney cancer. The gene calls are TRBV5-1 and TRBJ2-6; D is unclear. Sequencing was performed on CD4+ or CD8+ T cells sorted from blood, taken in a trial of the OX40 agonist ivuxolimab. The CDR3: CASSRNSGANVLTF. The CDR3 nucleotides are TGCGCCAGCAGCCGTAACTCTGGGGCCAACGTCCTGACTTTC.